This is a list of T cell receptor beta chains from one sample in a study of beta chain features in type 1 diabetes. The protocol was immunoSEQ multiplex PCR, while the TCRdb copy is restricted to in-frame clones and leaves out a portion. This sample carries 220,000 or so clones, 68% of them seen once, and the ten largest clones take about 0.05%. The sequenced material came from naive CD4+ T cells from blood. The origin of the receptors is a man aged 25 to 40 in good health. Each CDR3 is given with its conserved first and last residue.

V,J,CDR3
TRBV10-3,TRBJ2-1,CAISERDSDNEQFF
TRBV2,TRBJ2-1,CARDTGRNEQFF
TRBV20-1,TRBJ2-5,CSASPPETQYF
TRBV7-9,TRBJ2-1,CASSQLGTSIREQFF
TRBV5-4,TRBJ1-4,CASSLFGQQNEKLFF
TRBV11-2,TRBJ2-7,CASSLASGGYEQYF
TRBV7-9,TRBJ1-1,CASSLGQGKRSEAFF
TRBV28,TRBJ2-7,CASSPLWGRDYEQYF
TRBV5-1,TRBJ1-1,CASSLAQGHNTEAFF
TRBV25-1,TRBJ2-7,CASTGQNEQYF
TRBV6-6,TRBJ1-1,CASSQGSMNTEAFF
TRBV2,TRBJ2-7,CASWDGSSYEQYF
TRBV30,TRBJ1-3,CAWSVRGHPSGNTIYF
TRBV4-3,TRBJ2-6,CASSEQTGTSSGANVLTF
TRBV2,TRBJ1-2,CASSDDNYGYTF
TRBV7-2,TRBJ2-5,CASGGQQETQYF
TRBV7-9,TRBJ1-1,CASSLATNTEAFF
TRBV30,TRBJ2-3,CAWYRGLATDTQYF
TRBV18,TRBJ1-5,CASSPQRGNQPQHF
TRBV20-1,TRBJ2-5,CGWGAQETQYF
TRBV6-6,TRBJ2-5,CASSYSRETQYF
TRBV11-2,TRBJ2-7,CASSLREKRYEQYF
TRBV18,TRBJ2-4,CASSPAVAKNIQYF
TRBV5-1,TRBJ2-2,CASSSTGDTGELFF
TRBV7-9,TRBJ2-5,CASSSDRVRETQYF
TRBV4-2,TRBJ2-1,CASSPRLAGAYNEQFF
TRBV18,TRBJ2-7,CASSPSGEFLSEQYF